This T cell receptor (beta chain) was obtained from a study of blood T cell repertoires in COVID-19. Here immunoSEQ multiplex PCR was the method, and the copy in TCRdb shows in-frame clones only, minus some. The sample consists of 65,000 to 85,000 clones, 88% of them appearing once. The germline V gene encodes CDR1 SGHVS and CDR2 FQNEAQ. The CDR3 sequence is 15 residues long. V was trimmed by 5 bases and J by 7 bases, leaving 15 bases between them. The sequenced material came from peripheral blood. The TCR comes from a human donor in a cohort sampled during active COVID-19. The V call is TRBV7-8, the J call TRBJ1-6; the D gene is possibly TRBD1 (5 bases). For the CDR3, the DNA is TGTGCCAGCAGCCCCGGACATGAGGACAATTCACCCCTCCACTTT. Residues: CASSPGHEDNSPLHF. Together with reference TRBV7-8 and TRBJ1-6, the CDR3 gives the full variable domain: GAGVSQSPRYKVAKRGQDVALRCDPISGHVSLFWYQQALGQGPEFLTYFQNEAQLDKSGLPSDRFFAERPEGSVSTLKIQRTQQEDSAVYLCASSPGHEDNSPLHFGNGTRLTVT.